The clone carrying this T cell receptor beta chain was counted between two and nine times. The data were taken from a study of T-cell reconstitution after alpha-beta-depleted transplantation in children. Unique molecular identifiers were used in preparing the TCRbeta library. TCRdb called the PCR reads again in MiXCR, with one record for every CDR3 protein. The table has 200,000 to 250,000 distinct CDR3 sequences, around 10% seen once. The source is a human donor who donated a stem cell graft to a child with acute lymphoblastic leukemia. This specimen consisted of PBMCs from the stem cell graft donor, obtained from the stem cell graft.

The CDR3 protein is CASRSGGLAGPTEQFF. Written as DNA, the CDR3 is TGTGCCAGCAGATCAGGAGGGCTAGCGGGGCCAACGGAGCAGTTCTTC. The genes are TRBV13 and TRBJ2-1; 9 bases fit TRBD2. Germline loops: CDR1 PRHDT, CDR2 FYEKMQ (reference sequence). V shed 6 bases, J shed 10 bases, and the junction held 16 bases outside the gene matches. This CDR3 is 16 amino acids long.